This TCR beta chain was sequenced in a study of early T cells in non-severe SARS-CoV-2 infection. At the level of the study: Sequenced material consisted of bulk RNA (from unsorted whole blood), and chains were unpaired.

This clonotype was found a few times. As yet, its antigen is unknown. Individual cDNA molecules were tagged with unique molecular identifiers, the study reported. TCRdb passed the 5' RACE reads through MiXCR, listing each CDR3 protein once. The table shows approximately 89,000 distinct CDR3 sequences, with over 12% occurring only once. Regarding the study as a whole: Anti-spike CD8 responses were favored in VDJdb matching, and private and CD4 specificities were missed.

The sequence was collected from an adult who was a healthcare worker with PCR-confirmed SARS-CoV-2 infection or an uninfected control (not recorded which). The sequencing input was whole blood.

CDR3 sequence (DNA): TGTGCCAGCAGCGTGGACTACATGAACACTGAAGCTTTCTTT. It yields the protein CASSVDYMNTEAFF. V is TRBV2 and J is TRBJ1-1; D gene ambiguous. The ends were cut back, 6 bases at V and 0 bases at J, with 11 bases in the middle. The V gene's germline CDR1 is SNHLY and CDR2 FYNNEI. This CDR3 region has 14 residues. Full variable domain (outside the CDR3, taken from reference TRBV2 and TRBJ1-1): EPEVTQTPSHQVTQMGQEVILRCVPISNHLYFYWYRQILGQKVEFLVSFYNNEISEKSEIFDDQFSVERPDGSNFTLKIRSTKLEDSAMYFCASSVDYMNTEAFFGQGTRLTVV.